The clone carrying this TCR beta chain was found once. The antigen is unknown. Sequencing used immunoSEQ multiplex PCR; TCRdb keeps in-frame clones, though not all of them. The sample includes about 90,000 clones, approximately 91% of them seen just once. The entry originates in a study of OX40 agonist ivuxolimab in advanced cancers. Overall study: Ivuxolimab, which patients received intravenously every 2 weeks, was dosed at 0.01 to 10 mg/kg. Earlier treatment with anti-PD-1, anti-PD-L1 or anti-CTLA-4 was permitted, and approximately 38% had received some.

Study outcomes and limitations: Relatively little clonal expansion, among the lowest observed, appeared in partial responders at 0.1-3.0 mg/kg.

The receptor was isolated from an adult with an advanced solid tumor such as melanoma, head and neck, liver or kidney cancer. Specimen: CD4+ or CD8+ T cells sorted from blood, collected in a trial of the OX40 agonist ivuxolimab.

CDR3 sequence (DNA): TGTGCCAGCAACCGGGAGGGCCGGTCTTACGAGCAGTACTTC. This gives the protein CASNREGRSYEQYF. The chain uses TRBV6-6 and TRBJ2-7; 8 bases are shared with TRBD2. CDR3 length: 14 residues. Germline V gene sequence: CDR1 MNHNY, CDR2 SVGAGI (reference sequence). V trimming: 7 bases; J trimming: 4 bases; junction bases outside the gene matches: 9.